Listed below are T cell receptor beta chains from one sample, sequenced in a study of cytomegalovirus exposure and HLA in healthy donors. Generated by immunoSEQ multiplex PCR, the TCRdb table keeps only in-frame clones and is missing some. The table has approximately 160,000 clones, roughly 71% seen once. Sequenced sample: PBMCs. The receptors shown here come from a male donor in good health and CMV-seropositive. CDR3s include the opening cysteine and the closing phenylalanine or tryptophan. The D gene is left open where the match is weak. Expanded clones get a size class; other rows say once, few or many, or leave the size out.

j_call: TRBJ1-5; d_call: NA; v_call: TRBV6-1; clone_size: NA; cdr3_length: 13; cdr3_nt: TGTGCCAGCAGTTTCGACACCCAACAGCCCCAGCATTTT; cdr3_aa: CASSFDTQQPQHF
j_call: TRBJ1-1; d_call: TRBD1; v_call: TRBV6-1; clone_size: NA; cdr3_length: 15; cdr3_nt: TGTGCCAGCAGCCCCCGCGGGAGGGGGCAAACTGAAGCTTTCTTT; cdr3_aa: CASSPRGRGQTEAFF
j_call: TRBJ1-1; d_call: NA; v_call: TRBV6-6; clone_size: NA; cdr3_length: 14; cdr3_nt: TGTGCCAGCAGTTACGGGGGGGAGGGCACTGAAGCTTTCTTT; cdr3_aa: CASSYGGEGTEAFF
j_call: TRBJ1-2; d_call: NA; v_call: TRBV2; clone_size: NA; cdr3_length: 13; cdr3_nt: TGTGCCAGCAGTGACGGGAGGGACGATGGCTACACCTTC; cdr3_aa: CASSDGRDDGYTF
j_call: TRBJ2-7; d_call: TRBD1; v_call: TRBV15; clone_size: NA; cdr3_length: 15; cdr3_nt: TGTGCCACCAGCAGGGGTTGGACAGGGGGCCACGAGCAGTACTTC; cdr3_aa: CATSRGWTGGHEQYF
j_call: TRBJ2-2; d_call: TRBD1; v_call: TRBV5-1; clone_size: NA; cdr3_length: 16; cdr3_nt: TGCGCCAGCAGCTCTCACGGGACAGGGGGAGCCGGGGAGCTGTTTTTT; cdr3_aa: CASSSHGTGGAGELFF
j_call: TRBJ2-7; d_call: NA; v_call: TRBV12-5; clone_size: NA; cdr3_length: 13; cdr3_nt: TGTGCTAGTGCCGAGGGGGGGTTCGGCGAGCAGTACTTC; cdr3_aa: CASAEGGFGEQYF
j_call: TRBJ2-3; d_call: NA; v_call: TRBV29-1; clone_size: NA; cdr3_length: 16; cdr3_nt: TGCAGCGTTGAAAATCCGGACATGTCATTGACAGATACGCAGTATTTT; cdr3_aa: CSVENPDMSLTDTQYF
j_call: TRBJ2-5; d_call: NA; v_call: TRBV13; clone_size: NA; cdr3_length: 15; cdr3_nt: TGTGCCAGCAGCTCCCGACAGTCCCCAAACGAGACCCAGTACTTC; cdr3_aa: CASSSRQSPNETQYF
j_call: TRBJ2-3; d_call: TRBD1; v_call: TRBV6-5; clone_size: NA; cdr3_length: 13; cdr3_nt: TGTGCCAGCAGGGGACAGGCGGTTTATACGCAGTATTTT; cdr3_aa: CASRGQAVYTQYF
j_call: TRBJ2-7; d_call: NA; v_call: TRBV6-1; clone_size: NA; cdr3_length: 11; cdr3_nt: TGTGCCAGCAGCCCCGTCTACGAGCAGTACTTC; cdr3_aa: CASSPVYEQYF
j_call: TRBJ2-2; d_call: NA; v_call: TRBV11-2; clone_size: NA; cdr3_length: 15; cdr3_nt: TGTGCCAGCAGCCGAACCACAATACAGGCCGGGGAGCTGTTTTTT; cdr3_aa: CASSRTTIQAGELFF
j_call: TRBJ2-3; d_call: NA; v_call: TRBV11-2; clone_size: NA; cdr3_length: 11; cdr3_nt: TGTGCCAGCAGCCCATCGAACTTGCGGTATTTT; cdr3_aa: CASSPSNLRYF
j_call: TRBJ2-5; d_call: NA; v_call: TRBV7-2; clone_size: NA; cdr3_length: 15; cdr3_nt: TGTGCCAGCAGCTTACAGGGGTGGGAACAAGAGACCCAGTACTTC; cdr3_aa: CASSLQGWEQETQYF
j_call: TRBJ2-5; d_call: TRBD1; v_call: TRBV5-4; clone_size: NA; cdr3_length: 15; cdr3_nt: TGTGCCAGCAGCTTGATGAGGGACAGTAGAGAGACCCAGTACTTC; cdr3_aa: CASSLMRDSRETQYF
j_call: TRBJ1-2; d_call: NA; v_call: TRBV4-1; clone_size: once; cdr3_length: 13; cdr3_nt: TGCGCCAGCAGCCAAGGGGGGCGGGGGCGCCTGGCCTTC; cdr3_aa: CASSQGGRGRLAF
j_call: TRBJ2-1; d_call: NA; v_call: TRBV5-1; clone_size: NA; cdr3_length: 16; cdr3_nt: TGCGCCAGCACGAGGTCACTCGCTAGCTCCTACAATGAGCAGTTCTTC; cdr3_aa: CASTRSLASSYNEQFF
j_call: TRBJ2-7; d_call: NA; v_call: TRBV6-5; clone_size: NA; cdr3_length: 11; cdr3_nt: TGTGCCAGCAAGGGGGCCTACGAGCAGTACTTC; cdr3_aa: CASKGAYEQYF
j_call: TRBJ2-7; d_call: TRBD1; v_call: TRBV5-1; clone_size: few; cdr3_length: 15; cdr3_nt: TGCGCCAGCAGCCCCGGGACAGGGACCCCCTACGAGCAGTACTTC; cdr3_aa: CASSPGTGTPYEQYF
j_call: TRBJ2-7; d_call: TRBD1; v_call: TRBV18; clone_size: NA; cdr3_length: 16; cdr3_nt: TGTGCCAGCTCACCGGGACAGGGTTCGAAGGGAGTTGAGCAGTACTTC; cdr3_aa: CASSPGQGSKGVEQYF
j_call: TRBJ2-1; d_call: NA; v_call: TRBV13; clone_size: NA; cdr3_length: 15; cdr3_nt: TGTGCCAGCAGCGGGGGCCTAAGCTCCTACAATGAGCAGTTCTTC; cdr3_aa: CASSGGLSSYNEQFF
j_call: TRBJ2-7; d_call: TRBD2; v_call: TRBV5-1; clone_size: NA; cdr3_length: 16; cdr3_nt: TGCGCCAGCGGAACTAGCGGGGGGCTTTCGACCTACGAGCAGTACTTC; cdr3_aa: CASGTSGGLSTYEQYF
j_call: TRBJ1-2; d_call: NA; v_call: TRBV4-1; clone_size: NA; cdr3_length: 14; cdr3_nt: TGCGCCAGCAGCCAAGCAGGATGGGACTATGGCTACACCTTC; cdr3_aa: CASSQAGWDYGYTF